This T cell receptor beta chain was identified in a study of cytomegalovirus exposure and HLA in healthy donors. The PCR employed 60 Vbeta primers together with 13 Jbeta primers. In the authors' workflow: A follow-up analysis tallied some 80 million unique TCR beta chains, 9 million to 11 million shared. Assay used: immunoSEQ multiplex PCR; TCRdb lists only in-frame clones, some missing. The V and J calls and clone size were taken over from that table, and D and trimming were inferred from the DNA. The data show some 150,000 clones, roughly four fifths seen once. This clone was detected a few times. Antigen specificity is unknown. Overall study results and limits: With further analysis later on, most CMV-associated TCR beta chains appeared HLA-restricted. Later findings reportedly placed an Asian-associated ancestry cluster below the approximately 670-donor mean for N-insertions.

Trimming stripped 5 bases from V and 6 bases from J, with 11 bases between. The length of the CDR3 is 12 residues. From germline, CDR1 is SEHNR and CDR2 FQNEAQ (reference sequence). Sequencing was done on a sample of PBMCs. The V gene is TRBV7-9, the J gene TRBJ2-7; no reliable D call. The receptor was isolated from a female donor in good health and CMV-seronegative. CDR3 nucleotides: TGTGCCAGCAGCATTTTGAGATCCGAGCAGTACTTC. Its translation: CASSILRSEQYF. Variable domain in full (rest from reference TRBV7-9 and TRBJ2-7): DTGVSQNPRHKITKRGQNVTFRCDPISEHNRLYWYRQTLGQGPEFLTYFQNEAQLEKSRLLSDRFSAERPKGSFSTLEIQRTEQGDSAMYLCASSILRSEQYFGPGTRLTVT.